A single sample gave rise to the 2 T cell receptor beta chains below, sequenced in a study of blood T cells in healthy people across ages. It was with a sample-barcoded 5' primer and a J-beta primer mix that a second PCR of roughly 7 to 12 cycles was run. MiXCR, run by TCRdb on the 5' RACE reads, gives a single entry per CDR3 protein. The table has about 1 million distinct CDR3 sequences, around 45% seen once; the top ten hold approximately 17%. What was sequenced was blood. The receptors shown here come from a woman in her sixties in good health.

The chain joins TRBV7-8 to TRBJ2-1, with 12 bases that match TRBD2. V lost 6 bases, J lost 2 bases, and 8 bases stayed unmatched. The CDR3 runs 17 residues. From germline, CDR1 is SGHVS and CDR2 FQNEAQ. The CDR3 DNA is TGTGCCAGCAGACCCGACCTAGCGGGAGGGCCCTACAATGAGCAGTTCTTC. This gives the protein CASRPDLAGGPYNEQFF.

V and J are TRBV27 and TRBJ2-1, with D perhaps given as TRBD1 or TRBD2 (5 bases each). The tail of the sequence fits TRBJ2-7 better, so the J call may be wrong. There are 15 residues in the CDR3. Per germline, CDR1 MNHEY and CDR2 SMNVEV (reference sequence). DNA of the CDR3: TGTGCCAGCAGTTTAGGGGCTAGATGGGGGAATGAGCAGTACTTC. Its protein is CASSLGARWGNEQYF.